Detailed here is one T cell receptor beta chain. The antigen is not known. TCRdb reprocessed the reads with MiXCR, giving one entry per CDR3 protein. The data contain about 270,000 distinct CDR3 sequences, 20% to 25% of them seen just once; the ten biggest clones take up approximately 19%. Trimming took off 5 bases at V and 9 bases at J, with 17 bases between the two ends. The CDR3 is made up of 14 amino acids. CDR1 MNHEY and CDR2 SVGEGT come from the germline V gene. This entry is derived from a study of T cell repertoires in cytomegalovirus infection. General study results and limits: HLA-C-restricted CMV clonotypes gave the most frequent clonotype in two of eight donors.

The sequence was collected from a human donor in good health (CMV status not recorded). Some clones in this sample may be carry-over from other donors' samples. The sequencing here drew on cultured PBMCs, taken from culture after CMV antigen stimulation. The rearrangement uses TRBV6-2 or TRBV6-3 and TRBJ2-1; D remains unclear. The CDR3 coding sequence is TGTGCCAGCAGTGCCCTGGTTGGCGTCGGTGAGCAGTTCTTC. It encodes CASSALVGVGEQFF.